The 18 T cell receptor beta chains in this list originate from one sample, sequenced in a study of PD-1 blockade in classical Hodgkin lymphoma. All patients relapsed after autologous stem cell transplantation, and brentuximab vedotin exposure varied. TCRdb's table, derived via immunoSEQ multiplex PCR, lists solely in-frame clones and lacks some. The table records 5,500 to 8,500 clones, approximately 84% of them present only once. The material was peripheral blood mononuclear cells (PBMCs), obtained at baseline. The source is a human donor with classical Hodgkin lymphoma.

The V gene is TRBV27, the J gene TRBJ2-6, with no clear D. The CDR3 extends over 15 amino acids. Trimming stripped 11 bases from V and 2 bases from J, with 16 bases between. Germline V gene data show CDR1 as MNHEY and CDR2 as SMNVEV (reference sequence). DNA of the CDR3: TGTGCCTTTTATCCGGGTCCCCCTGGGGCCAACGTCCTGACTTTC. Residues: CAFYPGPPGANVLTF.

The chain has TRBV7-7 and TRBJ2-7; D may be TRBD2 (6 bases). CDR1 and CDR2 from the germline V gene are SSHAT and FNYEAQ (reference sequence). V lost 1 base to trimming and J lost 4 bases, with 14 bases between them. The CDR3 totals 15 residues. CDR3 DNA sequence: TGTGCCAGCAGCTTAGGGCCGGGAGAGGCGTACGAGCAGTACTTC. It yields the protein CASSLGPGEAYEQYF.

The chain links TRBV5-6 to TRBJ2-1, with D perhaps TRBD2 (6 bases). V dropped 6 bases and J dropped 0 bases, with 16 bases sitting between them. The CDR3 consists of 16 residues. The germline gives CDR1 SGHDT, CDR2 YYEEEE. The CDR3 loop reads CASTLRGVGSYNEQFF. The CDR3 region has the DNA TGTGCCAGCACCCTGCGGGGAGTCGGCTCCTACAATGAGCAGTTCTTC.

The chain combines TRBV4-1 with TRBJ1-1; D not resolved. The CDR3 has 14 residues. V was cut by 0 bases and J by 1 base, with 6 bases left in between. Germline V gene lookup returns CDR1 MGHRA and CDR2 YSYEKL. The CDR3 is CASSQERGNTEAFF. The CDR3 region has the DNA TGCGCCAGCAGCCAAGAACGGGGGAACACTGAAGCTTTCTTT.

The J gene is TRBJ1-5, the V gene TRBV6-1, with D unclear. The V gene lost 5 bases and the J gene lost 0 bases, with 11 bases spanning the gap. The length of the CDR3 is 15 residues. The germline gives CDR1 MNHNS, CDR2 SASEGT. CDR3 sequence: CASSQQANSNQPQHF. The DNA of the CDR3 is TGTGCCAGCAGTCAGCAGGCTAATAGCAATCAGCCCCAGCATTTT.

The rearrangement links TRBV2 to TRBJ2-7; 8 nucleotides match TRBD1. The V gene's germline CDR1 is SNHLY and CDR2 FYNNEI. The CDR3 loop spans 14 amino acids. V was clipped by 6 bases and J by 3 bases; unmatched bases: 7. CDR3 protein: CASRRTGLGYEQYF. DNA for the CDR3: TGTGCCAGCAGACGGACAGGGTTAGGCTACGAGCAGTACTTC.

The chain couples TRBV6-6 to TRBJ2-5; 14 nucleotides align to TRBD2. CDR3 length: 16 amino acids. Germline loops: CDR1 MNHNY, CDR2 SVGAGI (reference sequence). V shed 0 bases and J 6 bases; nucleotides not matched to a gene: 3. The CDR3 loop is CASSYSGTSGSQTQYF. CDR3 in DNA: TGTGCCAGCAGTTACTCAGGGACTAGCGGGAGTCAGACCCAGTACTTC.

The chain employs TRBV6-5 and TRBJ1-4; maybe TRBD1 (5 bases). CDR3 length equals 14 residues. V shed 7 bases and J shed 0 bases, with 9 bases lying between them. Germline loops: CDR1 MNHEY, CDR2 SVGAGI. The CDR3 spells CASTKTATNEKLFF. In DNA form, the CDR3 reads TGTGCCAGCACCAAGACAGCAACTAATGAAAAACTGTTTTTT.

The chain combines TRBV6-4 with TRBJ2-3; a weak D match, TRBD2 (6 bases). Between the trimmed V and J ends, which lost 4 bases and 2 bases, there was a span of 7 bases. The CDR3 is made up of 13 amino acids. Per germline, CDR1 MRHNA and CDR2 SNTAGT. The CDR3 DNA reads TGTGCCAGCAGTGCGGGAGCCACAGATACGCAGTATTTT. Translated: CASSAGATDTQYF.

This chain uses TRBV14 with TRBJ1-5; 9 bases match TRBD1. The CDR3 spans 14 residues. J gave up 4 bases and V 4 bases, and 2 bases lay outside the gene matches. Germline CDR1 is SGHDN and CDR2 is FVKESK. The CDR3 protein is CASSRDRDNQPQHF. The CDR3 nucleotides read TGTGCCAGCAGCCGGGACAGGGATAATCAGCCCCAGCATTTT. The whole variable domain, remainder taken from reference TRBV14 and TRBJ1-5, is EAGVTQFPSHSVIEKGQTVTLRCDPISGHDNLYWYRRVMGKEIKFLLHFVKESKQDESGMPNNRFLAERTGGTYSTLKVQPAELEDSGVYFCASSRDRDNQPQHFGDGTRLSIL.

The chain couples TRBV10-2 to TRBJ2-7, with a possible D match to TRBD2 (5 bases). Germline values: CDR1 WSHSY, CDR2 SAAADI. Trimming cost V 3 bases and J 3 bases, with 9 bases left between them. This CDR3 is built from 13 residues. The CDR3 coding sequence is TGCGCCAGCAGTGACAGGACTGACTACGAGCAGTACTTC. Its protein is CASSDRTDYEQYF.

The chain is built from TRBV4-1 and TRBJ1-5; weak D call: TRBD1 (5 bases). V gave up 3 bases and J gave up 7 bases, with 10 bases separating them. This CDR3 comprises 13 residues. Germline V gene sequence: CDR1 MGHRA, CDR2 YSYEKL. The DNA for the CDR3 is TGCGCCAGCAGCCACGGGGGGGAACAGCCCCAGCATTTT. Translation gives CASSHGGEQPQHF.

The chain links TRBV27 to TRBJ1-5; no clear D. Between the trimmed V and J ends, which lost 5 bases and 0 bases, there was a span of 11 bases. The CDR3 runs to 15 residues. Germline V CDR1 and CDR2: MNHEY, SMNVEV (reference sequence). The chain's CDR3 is CASSRAAHSNQPQHF. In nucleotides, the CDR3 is TGTGCCAGCAGTCGGGCAGCCCATAGCAATCAGCCCCAGCATTTT.

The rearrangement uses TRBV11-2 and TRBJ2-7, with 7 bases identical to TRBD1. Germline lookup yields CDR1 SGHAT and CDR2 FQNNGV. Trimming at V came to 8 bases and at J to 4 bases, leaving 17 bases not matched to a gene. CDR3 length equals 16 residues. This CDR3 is CASGTYRGGALYEQYF. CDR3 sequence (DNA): TGTGCCAGCGGCACCTATCGAGGGGGCGCATTATACGAGCAGTACTTC.

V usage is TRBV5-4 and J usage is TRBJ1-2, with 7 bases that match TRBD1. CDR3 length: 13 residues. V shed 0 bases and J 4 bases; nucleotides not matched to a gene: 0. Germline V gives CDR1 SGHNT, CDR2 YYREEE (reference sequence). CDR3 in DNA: TGTGCCAGCAGCTTGGACAGGGGCTATGGCTACACCTTC. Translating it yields CASSLDRGYGYTF.

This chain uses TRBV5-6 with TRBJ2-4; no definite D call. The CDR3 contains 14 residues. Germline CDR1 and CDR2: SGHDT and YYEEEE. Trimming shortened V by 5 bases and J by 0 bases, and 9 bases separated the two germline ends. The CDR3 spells CASRGPKAKNIQYF. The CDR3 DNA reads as TGTGCCAGCAGAGGGCCAAAAGCCAAAAACATTCAGTACTTC.

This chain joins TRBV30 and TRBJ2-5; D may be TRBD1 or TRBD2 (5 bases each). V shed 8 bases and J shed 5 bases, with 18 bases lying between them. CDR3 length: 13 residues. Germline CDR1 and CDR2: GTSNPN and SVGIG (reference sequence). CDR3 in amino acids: CAGGRELGETQYF. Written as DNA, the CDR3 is TGTGCCGGGGGAAGGGAACTGGGGGAGACCCAGTACTTC.

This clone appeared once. As DNA, the CDR3 is TGTGCCAGCAGCTTAATGCAGTTAGGGCGGGGAGAGACCCAGTACTTC. Its protein product is CASSLMQLGRGETQYF. V and J are TRBV7-2 and TRBJ2-5; D perhaps matches TRBD2 (6 bases). The V and J ends lost 2 bases and 4 bases respectively, with 17 bases between them. The CDR3 contains 16 residues. Germline loops: CDR1 SGHTA, CDR2 FQGNSA.